This TCR beta chain was recorded in a study of cytomegalovirus exposure and HLA in healthy donors (dated by TCRdb to 2016 to 2017). About the investigation overall: According to an earlier analysis of 550 to 700 of the donors, some 180 million T cells yielded roughly 110 million unique TCR beta sequences and around 280 Gb of sequence data. To study patterns of TCR occurrence, a later analysis re-analyzed previously published TCR beta repertoires from 600 to 750 donors and added high-resolution HLA genotyping. Among about 360 genotyped donors of the cohort, an average of approximately 250,000 unique TCR beta nucleotide sequences were sequenced per donor, roughly a sixth of them non-productive. Along with the roughly 700-subject first cohort, a separate validation cohort of over a hundred different subjects was used. Using immunosequencing, the study profiled T cell repertoires from about 620 subjects and related those repertoires to cytomegalovirus serostatus. Around 320 gigabases of sequencing data and approximately 84 million unique TCR sequences were included in an early release covering about 700 HLA-typed donors. In an earlier analysis of about 590 of the donors, high-throughput TCR beta sequencing was used to judge whether each TCR beta V gene segment behaved as functional or pseudogenic. The number of typed donors differed by locus: about 629-630 for A, B, C, DRB1 and DQB1; 500 to 550 for DQA1; around 610 for DPA1; and roughly 490 for DPB1. A later genetic analysis took genome-wide SNP genotypes for about 60% of the roughly 670 donors and used that subset as a discovery cohort. Roughly 5 DR-DQ haplotypes were treated as single units for association and clustering because of strong linkage in the cohort. Among the roughly 400 genotyped donors, around 81% belonged to the genetic ancestry cluster associated with self-reported Caucasian donors. The later analysis used no new phenotypic data to find candidate immune exposures, relying instead on TCR beta sequences and their occurrence across donors. The study combined high-throughput TCR immunosequencing, statistical association of individual TCRs with disease status, and machine learning to predict cytomegalovirus infection status. Every repertoire in the discovery cohort had been generated on one and the same sequencing platform. Both class I and class II loci were covered by HLA typing, at four-digit resolution. Donor age, sex, ethnicity and CMV serostatus were collected together with the repertoire data. The study aimed to test whether cataloging public T cell receptors could reveal signatures of past pathogen exposure. What the study reported, not specific to this receptor: The authors suggested that the approach could potentially be extended to other disease states and immunological phenotypes. Because some donors lacked HLA typing at each locus, the association tests relied only on the typed subset. Roughly uniform sequencing depth across donors was assumed in presence/absence analyses, although this assumption may not hold. Several of the top co-occurrence clusters appeared to be linked to parvovirus B19, influenza, CMV and Epstein-Barr virus, according to a later analysis. According to a later genetic analysis, donors in an Asian-associated ancestry cluster had fewer N-insertions in productive TCRs than the approximately 610-donor mean. The sequencing pipeline was judged likely to have produced a cluster of highly shared sequence variants as a technical artifact. A total of fewer than 200 TCR beta chains were listed by the study as associated with cytomegalovirus. Immune exposure information for the cohort was limited to CMV serostatus. Because counts were too low, approximately 15 rarely observed V segments, including chromosome 9 orphons, were excluded from the earlier analysis of several hundred of the donors. In a later genetic analysis, a missense DCLRE1C variant was associated with V-gene and J-gene trimming of TCR beta chains, and the association was replicated in an independent cohort. When HLA alleles, especially DR and DQ, strongly co-occurred, attributing TCR associations to individual alleles was difficult. Correlated functional status among segregating V segments might reflect linkage disequilibrium, but an unknown experimental factor could not be ruled out. The classifier was reported to diagnose cytomegalovirus status with high specificity and sensitivity in both the original cohort and the validation cohort. The 87-base-pair reads could not distinguish some IMGT-functional V segments, including TRBV6-2 and TRBV6-3, so those segments were excluded. In an earlier analysis of under 600 of the donors, most TCR beta V segments were observed in productive rearrangements about 87% or about 30% of the time, broadly matching IMGT annotations. In vitro tests confirmed that a few of the cytomegalovirus-associated TCR beta chains recognize cytomegalovirus antigens. Most CMV-associated TCR beta chains appeared to be HLA-restricted in a later analysis, and the HLA associations seemed to be driven largely by CMV exposure. In a later analysis, TCR association rates were found to vary across HLA loci, with the most associated TCRs seen for DRB1 alleles and the fewest for HLA-C alleles. The cohort was sequenced for TCR beta chains only, and without alpha or paired-chain data the features that could be detected were limited. A later analysis associated 15,000 to 20,000 TCR beta sequences with specific HLA alleles at a false discovery rate of 0.05. Across donors, most TCR sequences were observed very rarely, whereas some public TCRs were present in many individuals. Compared with equally common non-associated chains, HLA-associated TCR beta chains in a later analysis were more clonally expanded and had lower generation probabilities. A further reported finding was that TCR beta sequences accurately predicted the HLA-A and HLA-B alleles for most subjects in the first cohort.

CDR1 KGHSH and CDR2 LQKENI are derived from the germline V gene. V sheds 3 bases and J sheds 0 bases, leaving 6 bases between their ends. The CDR3 starts with the cysteine, ends with the phenylalanine, and has 13 residues. CDR3 DNA is the only sequence kept; it has 39 bases, read in frame from the first base. In total, approximately 690 healthy bone marrow donors made up the cohort. All cohort members were sampled while nominally healthy, although unrecorded immune exposures were likely present. The donor was CMV seronegative and was included in the group of approximately 350 seronegative cohort members. Each donor provided a peripheral blood sample, and peripheral blood mononuclear cells were used for TCR beta sequencing. Genomic DNA was extracted from the blood cell samples with the Qiagen DNeasy Blood Extraction Kit. Library method: the immunoSEQ multiplex PCR assay. For the multiplex PCR, a mixture combining 60 forward primers for TCR Vbeta segments and 13 reverse primers for TCR Jbeta segments was used. Amplification of the CDR3 region of rearranged TCR beta genes was performed with a multiplex PCR assay on genomic DNA. The Illumina HiSeq System was used to sequence the amplified TCR beta libraries as 87-base-pair reads. In the authors' own workflow: A later analysis tallied some 79 million unique TCR beta chains across the approximately 670 repertoires, and some 10 million of those chains were shared by two or more donors. A nearest-neighbor algorithm error-corrected the raw reads and collapsed the reads into unique sequences, merging closely related sequences to remove PCR and sequencing errors. Alignment of CDR3 sequences to IMGT reference sequences was used to assign V, D and J gene segments. For a sequence to be retained, a match of at least six nucleotides to both a V gene segment and a J gene segment was required. Rearrangements were called productive when the CDR3 lacked stop codons and stayed in frame with V and J; all others were non-productive. CDR3 was defined according to IMGT convention as the region running from the second conserved V-encoded cysteine to the conserved J-encoded phenylalanine. Sequences without an unambiguous match to a single V gene segment were excluded from the earlier analysis of several hundred of the donors. An earlier analysis of several hundred of the donors classified V segments as functional when productive rearrangements were above 56.7% and as segregating when the standard deviation between donors was above 5%. To diagnose cytomegalovirus status from the catalog of TCR beta chain sequences, a statistical classification framework was built. A later analysis assigned V and J genes by comparing TCR nucleotide sequences with IMGT/GENE-DB human TR gene sequences. The TCRdist pipeline was used in a later analysis to assign CDR3 sequences and most-parsimonious VDJ recombination scenarios. In a later analysis, each TCR beta chain was defined by its CDR3 amino acid sequence together with its V-gene family, and reads without a unique V-gene family were excluded. A later analysis removed several hundred highly shared, low-generation-probability nucleotide sequences to deal with suspected cross-contamination and a sequencing artifact. In a later analysis, a clonal expansion index for each public chain was calculated from normalized within-repertoire ranks of inferred template counts. In a later analysis, generation probabilities were computed with a VDJ recombination model fitted to out-of-frame rearrangements, and the resulting probabilities were checked against IGoR. A later analysis scored TCR-TCR, TCR-HLA and TCR-CMV co-occurrence with hypergeometric tests, applying a repertoire-size bias correction to TCR pairs. In a later analysis, false discovery rates were estimated by permuting HLA or CMV assignments 20 times. A later analysis grouped co-occurring TCRs with DBSCAN, adding TCRdist sequence similarity when clustering within HLA-allele-positive subsets. Repertoires with fewer than 30,000 or more than 120,000 public chains were left out of co-occurrence clustering, as were a handful of repertoires with anomalous nucleotide sharing. TCRdb provides this immuneACCESS table in a form limited to in-frame rearrangements. Some clones are lacking; in checked studies, under half of them reflect an unresolved V gene, and why the rest are absent is not known. V, J and clone size are taken as reported in that table, and D and trimming were inferred from the DNA itself. The sample's table covers around 140,000 clones. Under 2% of the sample is in the top ten clones.

Concerning this clone: Its antigen specificity is not known.

The rearrangement joined TRBV18 to TRBJ2-7; 5 matching bases give a weak D call of TRBD1. The TCR sequence derives from a man in his late teens or twenties in good health and CMV-seronegative. The sample consisted of PBMCs. The bases are TGTGCCAGCTCACCCGACAGCTCCTACGAGCAGTACTTC. Its protein reads: CASSPDSSYEQYF.